Listed here are 20 T cell receptor beta chains from one sample, sequenced in a study of cytomegalovirus exposure and HLA in healthy donors. Researchers ran the PCR with 60 Vbeta and 13 Jbeta primers. Here immunoSEQ multiplex PCR was the method, and the copy in TCRdb shows in-frame clones only, minus some. The sample includes 250,000 to 350,000 clones, roughly 90% of them seen just once. Material for sequencing was PBMCs. The receptor set was obtained from a man in his forties or fifties in good health and CMV-seropositive.

V gene TRBV18 combines with J gene TRBJ1-1; tentative D call: TRBD1 (5 bases). CDR1 and CDR2 (germline): KGHSH, LQKENI. CDR3 length: 18 residues. V lost 2 bases and J 0 bases, leaving 19 bases between the germline ends. CDR3 sequence reads: CASSPTISGGSMNTEAFF. DNA for the CDR3: TGTGCCAGCTCACCAACAATATCGGGGGGGTCCATGAACACTGAAGCTTTCTTT.

J is TRBJ2-1 and V is TRBV9; 7 positions agree with TRBD1. Germline V gene data show CDR1 as SGDLS and CDR2 as YYNGEE. This CDR3 is 14 amino acids long. V dropped 3 bases and J dropped 6; count of bases not matched to a gene: 6. The chain's CDR3 is CASSDLQGRNEQFF. The CDR3 region has the DNA TGTGCCAGCAGCGATTTACAGGGGCGCAATGAGCAGTTCTTC.

The chain combines TRBV5-1 with TRBJ1-1; maybe TRBD1 (6 bases). This CDR3 is built from 15 residues. V lost 4 bases and J lost 2, with 15 bases in between. Germline values: CDR1 SGHRS, CDR2 YFSETQ. The CDR3 bases are TGCGCCAGCAGCGGCCATGGGGGCCAAAACACTGAAGCTTTCTTT. Translating it yields CASSGHGGQNTEAFF.

In this sample, this clone turned up a few times. The identical CDR3 is also encoded by other nucleotide sequences in the sample. The rearrangement uses TRBV7-2 and TRBJ2-2; 9 nucleotides align to TRBD1. Germline assignment: CDR1 SGHTA and CDR2 FQGNSA. The CDR3 contains 15 residues. With V trimmed by 6 bases and J by 1 base, 3 bases remained unmatched. The CDR3 DNA is TGTGCCAGCAGACCGACAGGGGGGAACACCGGGGAGCTGTTTTTT. It specifies CASRPTGGNTGELFF.

The V gene is TRBV13, the J gene TRBJ1-2; TRBD1 might be the D (5 bases). Germline V gives CDR1 PRHDT, CDR2 FYEKMQ (reference sequence). The CDR3 is made up of 16 amino acids. V was shortened by 3 bases and J by 3 bases, with 17 bases between the two germline ends. DNA of the CDR3: TGTGCCAGCAGCTTGGGACGGCGGGAGTTTGACTATGGCTACACCTTC. It encodes CASSLGRREFDYGYTF.

The chain links TRBV9 to TRBJ2-7; 8 bases agree with TRBD1. The V gene end was trimmed by 1 base and the J gene end by 5 bases; junction bases not matched to a gene: 8. The V gene's germline CDR1 is SGDLS and CDR2 YYNGEE. CDR3 length: 15 amino acids. The DNA for the CDR3 is TGTGCCAGCAGCGTATCCGGGACAGGTGTTAACGAGCAGTACTTC. It translates to CASSVSGTGVNEQYF.

The table lists this clone with a count of one. CDR3 in DNA: TGTGCCAGCAGTTCGACAGCAAGCAATCAGCCCCAGCATTTT. Translated: CASSSTASNQPQHF. The rearrangement links TRBV6-6 to TRBJ1-5; maybe TRBD1 (5 bases). V lost 4 bases, J lost 1 base, and 8 bases lay in between. Germline CDR1 and CDR2: MNHNY and SVGAGI (reference sequence). The CDR3 sequence is 14 residues long.

V and J are TRBV4-3 and TRBJ1-3; TRBD1 is a possible D gene (5 bases). The germline V gene encodes CDR1 LGHNA and CDR2 YSLEER. Trimming cost V 4 bases and J 1 base, with 17 bases left between them. CDR3 size: 17 residues. In nucleotides, the CDR3 is TGCGCCAGCAGCCGCACCCTGGGGCAGCCGTCTGGAAACACCATATATTTT. This sequence encodes CASSRTLGQPSGNTIYF.

The chain joins TRBV28 to TRBJ1-2; TRBD1 agrees at 7 bases. This CDR3 contains 13 residues. Looked up from germline, CDR1 is MDHEN and CDR2 is SYDVKM. Trimming took 6 bases from V and 3 from J; bases not matched to a gene: 4. The CDR3 sequence is CASRPDRDYGYTF. For the CDR3, the DNA is TGTGCCAGCAGACCTGACAGGGACTATGGCTACACCTTC.

The V call is TRBV4-3, the J call TRBJ1-1; D is possibly TRBD1 (6 bases). The CDR3 runs to 15 residues. Germline V gene sequence: CDR1 LGHNA, CDR2 YSLEER. With 1 base removed from V and 4 bases from J, the gap between germline ends came to 13 bases. The chain's CDR3 is CASSQGAAGVTEAFF. The CDR3 DNA sequence: TGCGCCAGCAGCCAAGGGGCGGCAGGGGTCACTGAAGCTTTCTTT.

This chain connects TRBV5-6 to TRBJ2-7, with D perhaps TRBD2 (5 bases). The CDR3 sequence is 12 residues long. Germline V gene sequence: CDR1 SGHDT, CDR2 YYEEEE. V was cut by 0 bases and J by 6 bases, with 7 bases left in between. The CDR3 sequence: CASSLGGIEQYF. CDR3 DNA: TGTGCCAGCAGCTTGGGAGGGATCGAGCAGTACTTC.

This clone was counted once. The chain couples TRBV11-2 to TRBJ2-7; weak D call: TRBD1 (6 bases). V was clipped by 3 bases and J by 2 bases, with 14 bases between them. The CDR3 has 15 residues. Germline V gene data show CDR1 as SGHAT and CDR2 as FQNNGV. Written as DNA, the CDR3 is TGTGCCAGCAGCTTTGACAGGCAAGGGGCCTACGAGCAGTACTTC. Protein product: CASSFDRQGAYEQYF.

The chain combines TRBV9 with TRBJ2-5, with a possible D match to TRBD2 (6 bases). V was trimmed by 4 bases and J by 2 bases, leaving 15 bases between them. The germline CDR1 and CDR2 sequences are SGDLS and YYNGEE. The CDR3 contains 15 residues. The CDR3 nucleotides are TGTGCCAGCAGCCCTTACGGGGGAACACAAGAGACCCAGTACTTC. It encodes CASSPYGGTQETQYF.

The rearrangement links TRBV11-2 to TRBJ1-3; D unclear. The CDR3 runs 15 residues. Trimming left V 0 bases short and J 4 bases short, with 10 bases between. The germline V gene encodes CDR1 SGHAT and CDR2 FQNNGV. This chain's CDR3 is CASSLDWQSGNTIYF. In nucleotides, the CDR3 is TGTGCCAGCAGCTTAGATTGGCAGTCCGGAAACACCATATATTTT.

This clone occurred once. The genes are TRBV28 and TRBJ1-2; possibly TRBD1 for D (5 bases). This CDR3 contains 16 residues. Trimming pared 4 bases from V and 3 bases from J, leaving 18 bases between. Looked up from germline, CDR1 is MDHEN and CDR2 is SYDVKM. CDR3 region: CASSSPGGDPYYGYTF. The CDR3 DNA reads as TGTGCCAGCAGTTCCCCGGGGGGGGACCCGTACTATGGCTACACCTTC.

The chain joins TRBV5-1 to TRBJ2-7; 8 bases match TRBD1. Germline V gives CDR1 SGHRS, CDR2 YFSETQ. This CDR3 is 15 amino acids long. Germline trimming cut 1 base from V and 3 bases from J; bases unmatched to any gene: 6. The CDR3 protein is CASSLLQGALYEQYF. The CDR3, as DNA: TGCGCCAGCAGCTTGCTCCAGGGGGCCCTCTACGAGCAGTACTTC.

The V and J genes are TRBV15 and TRBJ2-5; D remains unclear. This CDR3 comprises 14 residues. V lost 1 base to trimming and J lost 1 base, with 7 bases between them. Germline V gives CDR1 LNHNV, CDR2 YYDKDF (reference sequence). In nucleotides, the CDR3 is TGTGCCACCAGCAGAGGTAGCCTCCAAGAGACCCAGTACTTC. This gives the protein CATSRGSLQETQYF.

This chain connects TRBV19 to TRBJ2-1; D unresolved. The CDR3 totals 12 residues. The germline CDR1 and CDR2 sequences are LNHDA and SQIVND (reference sequence). Trimming took off 7 bases at V and 4 bases at J, with 8 bases between the two ends. The CDR3 DNA reads as TGTGCCAGTACCACACCTTACAATGAGCAGTTCTTC. As protein: CASTTPYNEQFF.

J is TRBJ2-7 and V is TRBV28; possibly TRBD2 for D (5 bases). Germline values: CDR1 MDHEN, CDR2 SYDVKM. The CDR3 length is 14 residues. The V gene lost 6 bases and the J gene lost 0 bases, with 12 bases spanning the gap. The CDR3 loop reads CASSLWRRSYEQYF. Here the CDR3 DNA reads TGTGCCAGCAGCCTCTGGAGGCGCTCCTACGAGCAGTACTTC. The whole variable domain, filled in from reference TRBV28 and TRBJ2-7, reads DVKVTQSSRYLVKRTGEKVFLECVQDMDHENMFWYRQDPGLGLRLIYFSYDVKMKEKGDIPEGYSVSREKKERFSLILESASTNQTSMYLCASSLWRRSYEQYFGPGTRLTVT.

The genes are TRBV15 and TRBJ2-2; TRBD2 aligns across 8 bases. CDR1 and CDR2 (germline): LNHNV, YYDKDF (reference sequence). J gave up 5 bases and V 0 bases, and 5 bases lay outside the gene matches. This CDR3 is 16 amino acids long. CDR3 coding DNA: TGTGCCACCAGCAGAGAGGTCTCGGGGGGGACCGGGGAGCTGTTTTTT. Residues: CATSREVSGGTGELFF.